This TCR beta chain was recovered during a study of T cell repertoires in cytomegalovirus infection. Study information: Indications came from public TCR beta signatures; they pointed to CMV infection and to a matching HLA type. Study outcomes and limitations: HLA-C-restricted CMV-specific TCR beta clonotypes prevailed in the ex vivo response.

Only a few counts were recorded for this clonotype. Its antigen is not identified. CDR1 is MNHEY and CDR2 is SVGEGT in the germline V gene. Trimming shortened V by 6 bases and J by 2 bases, and 8 bases separated the two germline ends. The CDR3 covers 12 residues. TCRdb passed the reads through MiXCR, listing each CDR3 protein once. The table includes about 150,000 distinct CDR3 sequences, 23% detected once. The chain combines TRBV6-2 or TRBV6-3 with TRBJ2-7; the D is unclear. Material for sequencing was PBMCs. The origin of this receptor is a human donor in good health (CMV status not recorded). Some clones in this sample may be carry-over from other donors' samples. This CDR3 is CASSLTTYEQYF. The DNA for the CDR3 is TGTGCCAGCAGCCTGACCACCTACGAGCAGTACTTC.